This entry lists 25 T cell receptor beta chains sequenced from one sample in a study of blood T cell repertoires in COVID-19 (dated by TCRdb to the early 2020s). Library generation was performed with the immunoSEQ multiplex PCR assay. The table comes from immuneACCESS by way of TCRdb, which keeps in-frame sequences with V and J called. Part of the clones is missing from these tables; in studies checked, under half for an unresolved V gene and the rest for unknown reasons. The table for this sample lists tens of thousands of clones; 87% of them were counted only once. Together, the top ten hold approximately 20% of the sample. Input material: peripheral blood. These receptors all stem from a woman older than 75 with acute or convalescent COVID-19.

The chain has TRBV18 and TRBJ2-1; D possibly corresponds to TRBD2 (6 bases). The CDR3 covers 14 residues. CDR1 KGHSH and CDR2 LQKENI come from the germline V gene. Trimming took 1 base from V and 9 from J, leaving 13 bases between them. CDR3 DNA sequence: TGTGCCAGCTCACCACTGGTACTAGCCGCTGAGCAGTTCTTC. Its protein is CASSPLVLAAEQFF.

This chain links TRBV3-1 (or the pseudogene TRBV3-2) with TRBJ1-3; D unclear. Germline V gene data show CDR1 as LGHDT and CDR2 as YNNKEL (reference sequence). The CDR3 runs to 13 residues. Trimming removed 4 bases from V and 2 bases from J, with 6 bases in between. The CDR3 DNA reads TGTGCCAGCAGCCCCGTTGCTGGAAACACCATATATTTT. Translating it yields CASSPVAGNTIYF.

The chain is built from TRBV5-1 and TRBJ1-5; D is unclear. CDR1 SGHRS and CDR2 YFSETQ come from the germline V gene. Trimming cost V 2 bases and J 6 bases, with 12 bases left between them. The CDR3 contains 14 residues. The CDR3: CASSFGGWGQPQHF. The CDR3 region has the DNA TGCGCCAGCAGCTTCGGAGGGTGGGGTCAGCCCCAGCATTTT.

This clone was observed once. V gene TRBV7-2 combines with J gene TRBJ1-2; 7 positions agree with TRBD1. CDR1 SGHTA and CDR2 FQGNSA come from the germline V gene. Unmatched junction bases numbered 6, after V lost 1 base and J lost 7 bases. This CDR3 comprises 14 residues. The CDR3 is CASSLERAGGGYTF. CDR3 sequence (DNA): TGTGCCAGCAGCTTAGAACGGGCAGGGGGTGGCTACACCTTC.

Here the CDR3 reads CASSPLREATGANVLTF. In nucleotides, the CDR3 is TGTGCCAGCAGCCCCCTAAGGGAGGCTACTGGGGCCAACGTCCTGACTTTC. The rearrangement uses TRBV7-2 and TRBJ2-6; a weak D match, TRBD2 (6 bases). This CDR3 has 17 amino acids. The V gene's germline CDR1 is SGHTA and CDR2 FQGNSA. Between the trimmed V and J ends, which lost 5 bases and 2 bases, there was a span of 16 bases.

The CDR3 DNA is TGTGCCAGCAGCCAGTTGGTGGGCTACACCTTC. It specifies CASSQLVGYTF. The chain carries TRBV28 and TRBJ1-2; D is unresolved. CDR1 MDHEN and CDR2 SYDVKM come from the germline V gene. CDR3 size: 11 residues. Trimming left V 6 bases short and J 8 bases short, with 10 bases between.

The J gene is TRBJ1-5, the V gene TRBV9, with no clear D. This CDR3 is 12 amino acids long. The germline CDR1 and CDR2 sequences are SGDLS and YYNGEE. The V and J ends lost 4 bases and 9 bases respectively, with 11 bases between them. The CDR3 DNA reads TGTGCCAGCAGCCATTTCCCGCGGCCCCAGCATTTT. It yields the protein CASSHFPRPQHF.

The V call is TRBV4-1, the J call TRBJ2-7; 9 nucleotides match TRBD1. CDR1 and CDR2 from the germline V gene are MGHRA and YSYEKL. This CDR3 region has 15 residues. Losses at the gene ends were 3 bases for V and 7 bases for J; bases not matched to a gene: 10. The CDR3 protein is CASSQASGQGWEQYF. CDR3 DNA: TGCGCCAGCAGCCAGGCCTCCGGACAGGGGTGGGAGCAGTACTTC.

DNA of the CDR3: TGTGCCAGCAGCTACTGGACTAGCGGTTACGAGCAGTACTTC. It is translated as CASSYWTSGYEQYF. The rearrangement uses TRBV7-2 and TRBJ2-7; 10 nucleotides line up with TRBD2. Losses at the gene ends were 4 bases for V and 4 bases for J; bases not matched to a gene: 4. Germline assignment: CDR1 SGHTA and CDR2 FQGNSA. CDR3 length: 14 residues. Supplemented by reference TRBV7-2 and TRBJ2-7, the full variable domain reads GAGVSQSPSNKVTEKGKDVELRCDPISGHTALYWYRQSLGQGLEFLIYFQGNSAPDKSGLPSDRFSAERTGGSVSTLTIQRTQQEDSAVYLCASSYWTSGYEQYFGPGTRLTVT.

This clone was observed once. V usage is TRBV12-5 and J usage is TRBJ2-3; 7 positions agree with TRBD2. The CDR3 is 15 amino acids. Germline V lookup: CDR1 LGHNT, CDR2 FRNRAP. The V and J ends lost 6 bases and 2 bases, in that order; junction bases with no gene match: 8. The CDR3 sequence is CASGRSGLITDTQYF. For the CDR3, the DNA is TGTGCTAGTGGCCGTAGCGGGCTCATCACAGATACGCAGTATTTT.

The rearrangement links TRBV6-2 or TRBV6-3 to TRBJ2-1, with 7 bases fitting TRBD2. The V and J ends lost 8 bases and 2 bases, in that order; junction bases with no gene match: 3. The CDR3 runs 13 residues. Germline V lookup: CDR1 MNHEY, CDR2 SVGEGT. The CDR3 DNA sequence: TGTGCCAGCGGCCTAGCGGCCTACAATGAGCAGTTCTTC. Its translation: CASGLAAYNEQFF.

This chain links TRBV7-9 with TRBJ1-2; possibly TRBD1 for D (6 bases). CDR3 length equals 13 residues. Germline V gene sequence: CDR1 SEHNR, CDR2 FQNEAQ (reference sequence). V lost 4 bases and J 8 bases, leaving 14 bases between the germline ends. In nucleotides, the CDR3 is TGTGCCAGCAGCTCAGGACAGCTCCTGGGCTACACCTTC. Protein: CASSSGQLLGYTF.

The chain combines TRBV5-1 with TRBJ2-7; 7 bases align to TRBD1. Trimming cost V 3 bases and J 7 bases; bases outside gene matches: 13. Per the germline V gene, CDR1 is SGHRS and CDR2 is YFSETQ. This CDR3 spans 15 amino acids. The CDR3 spells CASSSGDSLVREQYF. The CDR3 region has the DNA TGCGCCAGCAGCTCAGGGGACAGTTTAGTGAGAGAGCAGTACTTC.

The chain links TRBV4-3 to TRBJ2-3; 11 nucleotides line up with TRBD1. Germline loops: CDR1 LGHNA, CDR2 YSLEER. V dropped 3 bases and J dropped 4; count of bases not matched to a gene: 9. The CDR3 totals 17 residues. CDR3 loop: CASSHFTGTGGPDTQYF. CDR3 sequence (DNA): TGCGCCAGCAGCCATTTCACCGGGACAGGGGGTCCAGATACGCAGTATTTT.

This clone has just a few counts. The rearrangement joins TRBV2 to TRBJ2-7, with D possibly matching TRBD1 (6 bases). The germline gives CDR1 SNHLY, CDR2 FYNNEI. The CDR3 loop spans 13 amino acids. Trimming cost V 3 bases and J 5 bases, with 11 bases left between them. The DNA of the CDR3 is TGTGCCAGCAGTGAGCAGGGGTTCAACGAGCAGTACTTC. Translating it yields CASSEQGFNEQYF.

DNA of the CDR3: TGTGCCAGCAGCTATACCGGGACAGCACCCGGGGAGCTGTTTTTT. Amino acid sequence: CASSYTGTAPGELFF. The chain is built from TRBV9 and TRBJ2-2; 7 nucleotides agree with TRBD1. Losses at the gene ends were 4 bases for V and 6 bases for J; bases not matched to a gene: 9. The CDR3 runs 15 residues. CDR1 SGDLS and CDR2 YYNGEE come from the germline V gene.

This clone was seen only once. A junction boundary mismatches the germline segment, possibly from a read error. The chain joins TRBV7-3 to TRBJ2-3; a possible D gene is TRBD1 (6 bases). The CDR3 is 14 residues long. In germline, CDR1 is SGHTA, CDR2 FQGTGA. This CDR3 reads CASSKRGSRDTQYF. Written as DNA, the CDR3 is TGTGCCAGCAGCAAAAGGGGGAGCAGAGATACGCAGTATTTT.

A remark on this clone: A far larger clone lies a single base away; this is likely a read error. The J gene is TRBJ1-6, the V gene TRBV6-5, with 9 bases matching TRBD1. With V trimmed by 6 bases and J by 7 bases, 4 bases remained unmatched. There are 14 residues in the CDR3. CDR1 and CDR2 (germline): MNHEY, SVGAGI. As DNA, the CDR3 is TGTGCCAGCAGCTTGGGACAGGGAAATTCACCCCTCCACTTT. This codes for CASSLGQGNSPLHF.

The DNA for the CDR3 is TGTGCCAGCAGCGTAGGGGACAGAAATTCACCCCTCCACTTT. Protein: CASSVGDRNSPLHF. The chain carries TRBV9 and TRBJ1-6, with 7 bases lining up with TRBD1. The J segment lost 7 bases and the V segment lost 0 bases, leaving 1 base of the junction unmatched. CDR3 length: 14 amino acids. The germline V gene has CDR1 SGDLS and CDR2 YYNGEE.

The chain has TRBV7-2 and TRBJ1-4, with D hard to call. CDR1 SGHTA and CDR2 FQGNSA come from the germline V gene. V lost 1 base, J lost 3 bases, and 6 bases lay in between. This CDR3 is built from 14 residues. This chain's CDR3 is CASSLVVSNEKLFF. As DNA, the CDR3 is TGTGCCAGCAGCTTAGTAGTTTCTAATGAAAAACTGTTTTTT.

The chain is built from TRBV5-6 and TRBJ1-6; 7 bases match TRBD1. Germline lookup yields CDR1 SGHDT and CDR2 YYEEEE. V was clipped by 9 bases and J by 8 bases; unmatched bases: 5. This CDR3 is 12 amino acids long. The CDR3 here is CATGRGYSPLHF. The CDR3 DNA follows: TGTGCCACGGGCAGGGGGTATTCACCCCTCCACTTT.

The CDR3: CAISGGQRLSGNTIYF. The CDR3 bases are TGTGCCATCAGTGGGGGACAGCGACTCTCTGGAAACACCATATATTTT. J is TRBJ1-3 and V is TRBV10-3; TRBD1 aligns across 7 bases. The ends lost 4 bases at V and 0 bases at J; junction bases unmatched: 6. CDR1 and CDR2 from the germline V gene are ENHRY and SYGVKD. The CDR3 has 16 residues.

J is TRBJ2-1 and V is TRBV27; 7 positions agree with TRBD1. The junction had 9 bases not matched to a gene; V was cut back by 2 bases and J by 8 bases. This CDR3 is built from 15 residues. Per the germline V gene, CDR1 is MNHEY and CDR2 is SMNVEV (reference sequence). CDR3 region: CASSLEQGDGDEQFF. The CDR3 DNA reads TGTGCCAGCAGTTTAGAGCAGGGGGATGGGGATGAGCAGTTCTTC.

The chain links TRBV6-2 or TRBV6-3 to TRBJ2-7; TRBD1 agrees at 9 bases. The V gene's germline CDR1 is MNHEY and CDR2 SVGEGT. V shed 5 bases and J 6 bases; nucleotides not matched to a gene: 5. The CDR3 is 13 amino acids. In DNA, the CDR3 is TGTGCCAGCAGTACGACAGGGGGGGTCGAGCAGTACTTC. It yields the protein CASSTTGGVEQYF.

The chain carries TRBV29-1 and TRBJ2-3; a possible D gene is TRBD2 (7 bases). The V gene's germline CDR1 is SQVTM and CDR2 ANQGSEA. V lost 7 bases and J 1 base, leaving 15 bases between the germline ends. The CDR3 has 14 amino acids. CDR3 sequence: CSGKGGRGTDTQYF. CDR3 coding DNA: TGCAGCGGGAAAGGGGGGAGGGGCACAGATACGCAGTATTTT.